This T cell receptor (beta chain) was recorded in a study of molecular identifiers for immune sequencing clone quantification. Isolation of naive CD8 T cells was achieved by sorting on a CD8+CD4-CCR7+CD45RA+ phenotype. Details on this clonotype: Its target is not known.

J lost 8 bases, V lost 5 bases, and 6 bases had no gene match. This CDR3 has 15 amino acids. The V gene's germline CDR1 is MNHEY and CDR2 SVGAGI. Study-wide results and limits: Clones carrying above 20 RNA copies accounted for over 99% of effector molecules, under 1% in naive cells. Underestimation of highly expanded clone sizes could arise where identical TCR molecules share a barcode.

In preparing bulk TCR libraries, previously described methods and listed TCR primers were used. TCRdb processed the PCR reads anew with MiXCR; each CDR3 protein has one entry. Of some 100,000 distinct CDR3 sequences listed, roughly 38% are singletons. The TCR originated in a human donor in good health. Some libraries in this study had Jurkat cell RNA spiked in. This chain links TRBV6-5 with TRBJ1-6, with 10 nucleotides matching TRBD1. The material sequenced was naive CD8+ T cells from blood, with Jurkat cell RNA spiked in. The subset: FACS-sorted CD8+CD4-CCR7+CD45RA+ naive T cells. CDR3 sequence: CASSQTGGLYSPLHF. The DNA for the CDR3 is TGTGCCAGCAGTCAGACAGGGGGCTTGTATTCACCCCTCCACTTT.